The 23 T cell receptor beta chains below were found in one sample sequenced in a study of neurological immune-mediated disorders. Each CDR3 protein is one row after TCRdb ran MiXCR on the 5' RACE reads. The data contain approximately 38,000 distinct CDR3 sequences, about 7% of them singletons. Input material: CD4+ T cells from blood. The receptor source for this set is a man aged 45-65 years in good health.

In its sample, this clonotype was seen many times. The rearrangement links TRBV20-1 to TRBJ2-2; D unresolved. The germline CDR1 and CDR2 sequences are DFQATT and SNEGSKA (reference sequence). CDR3 length: 14 amino acids. Trimming removed 0 bases at V and 2 bases at J, with 7 bases between. This chain's CDR3 is CSARDTKNTGELFF. The DNA for the CDR3 is TGCAGTGCTAGAGACACTAAAAACACCGGGGAGCTGTTTTTT.

This clonotype showed up many times. The CDR3 sequence: CASSGTSARYNEQFF. CDR3 DNA sequence: TGCGCCAGCAGCGGGACTAGCGCCCGCTACAATGAGCAGTTCTTC. The V gene is TRBV5-1, the J gene TRBJ2-1; the match to TRBD2 covers 10 bases. This CDR3 is 15 amino acids long. Germline V gene sequence: CDR1 SGHRS, CDR2 YFSETQ. V trimming: 4 bases; J trimming: 3 bases; junction bases outside the gene matches: 4.

This clonotype is labeled as medium-sized. V and J are TRBV12-3 or TRBV12-4 and TRBJ1-3; no definite D call. This CDR3 is 13 amino acids long. V lost 6 bases, J lost 2 bases, and 8 bases lay in between. The CDR3 region is CASRIRAGNTIYF. The CDR3 DNA reads as TGTGCCAGCAGGATTCGGGCTGGAAACACCATATATTTT.

This clonotype was counted at least ten times. This chain connects TRBV9 to TRBJ1-1, with 8 positions matching TRBD1. The CDR3 loop spans 13 amino acids. V lost 6 bases to trimming and J lost 6 bases; unmatched junction nucleotides: 7. Germline CDR1 SGDLS, CDR2 YYNGEE. Here the CDR3 DNA reads TGTGCCAGCAACACAGGGGGGAAGGCTGAAGCTTTCTTT. It translates to CASNTGGKAEAFF.

This clonotype was detected ten times or more. V and J are TRBV20-1 and TRBJ2-5, with D perhaps matching TRBD1 or TRBD2 (6 bases each). CDR1 DFQATT and CDR2 SNEGSKA come from the germline V gene (reference sequence). This CDR3 is 15 amino acids long. Deletions cut 0 bases from V and 5 bases from J, with 16 bases between. The CDR3 spells CSARESPGAGETQYF. The CDR3 nucleotides are TGCAGTGCTAGAGAGAGTCCAGGGGCGGGGGAGACCCAGTACTTC.

This clonotype has at least ten counts. V gene TRBV5-1 combines with J gene TRBJ2-1; D unresolved. The CDR3 spans 14 residues. CDR1 is SGHRS, CDR2 YFSETQ, per germline. The V and J ends lost 0 bases and 5 bases respectively, with 9 bases between them. The CDR3 DNA sequence: TGCGCCAGCAGCTTGGAAGTACCTAACAATGAGCAGTTCTTC. Translation gives CASSLEVPNNEQFF.

The sample holds many counts of this clonotype. V gene TRBV3-1 combines with J gene TRBJ2-1, with 7 bases identical to TRBD1. With 0 bases clipped from V and 3 bases from J, the junction kept 11 bases outside the gene matches. This CDR3 has 18 residues. Germline CDR1 and CDR2: LGHDT and YNNKEL (reference sequence). CDR3 bases: TGTGCCAGCAGCCAAGATTACCCTCTGAGGGACAGCTACAATGAGCAGTTCTTC. Translation: CASSQDYPLRDSYNEQFF.

This clonotype was seen ten or more times. The chain couples TRBV5-1 to TRBJ2-6, with D unresolved. V lost 0 bases to trimming and J lost 1 base, with 5 bases between them. The CDR3 totals 15 residues. Germline lookup yields CDR1 SGHRS and CDR2 YFSETQ. CDR3 protein: CASSLDGSGANVLTF. The CDR3 DNA follows: TGCGCCAGCAGCTTGGATGGGTCTGGGGCCAACGTCCTGACTTTC.

In this sample, this clonotype turned up many times. This chain joins TRBV6-5 and TRBJ2-5, with D uncertain. The germline V gene encodes CDR1 MNHEY and CDR2 SVGAGI. V was trimmed by 6 bases and J by 8 bases, leaving 13 bases between them. The CDR3 runs 12 residues. The CDR3 DNA follows: TGTGCCAGCAGCCCAGGTCCGCCAACCCAGTACTTC. Translating gives CASSPGPPTQYF.

This clonotype has at least ten counts. This chain connects TRBV20-1 to TRBJ2-4, with 9 bases aligning to TRBD1. Trimming cost V 0 bases and J 6 bases; bases outside gene matches: 6. Germline V gene sequence: CDR1 DFQATT, CDR2 SNEGSKA (reference sequence). The CDR3 consists of 15 residues. The CDR3 bases are TGCAGTGCTAGAGATGGGGGACAGGGTATAAACATTCAGTACTTC. It specifies CSARDGGQGINIQYF.

The rearrangement uses TRBV5-1 and TRBJ2-7, with 10 bases identical to TRBD2. With 4 bases clipped from V and 0 bases from J, the junction kept 10 bases outside the gene matches. In germline, CDR1 is SGHRS, CDR2 YFSETQ. CDR3 size: 17 residues. CDR3 sequence: CASSPGLADDISYEQYF. CDR3 nucleotide sequence: TGCGCCAGCAGCCCAGGACTAGCGGATGACATCTCCTACGAGCAGTACTTC.

This clonotype showed up many times. The chain is built from TRBV29-1 and TRBJ2-3; 8 positions agree with TRBD2. The germline gives CDR1 SQVTM, CDR2 ANQGSEA. The V and J ends lost 4 bases and 3 bases, in that order; junction bases with no gene match: 6. The CDR3 runs to 14 residues. DNA of the CDR3: TGCAGCGTTGGGCGGGGGGCGCAAACAGATACGCAGTATTTT. Residues: CSVGRGAQTDTQYF.

At least ten counts were recorded for this clonotype. The CDR3: CAISAGTANTGELFF. The CDR3, as DNA: TGTGCCATCAGTGCGGGGACTGCGAACACCGGGGAGCTGTTTTTT. The V call is TRBV10-3, the J call TRBJ2-2, with D maybe TRBD2 (6 bases). There are 15 residues in the CDR3. V lost 4 bases and J lost 0, with 9 bases in between. Germline CDR1 and CDR2: ENHRY and SYGVKD.

This clonotype occurred many times. The chain combines TRBV7-3 with TRBJ2-2, with TRBD2 matching 7 bases. CDR1 and CDR2 (germline): SGHTA, FQGTGA. The CDR3 totals 20 residues. The J segment lost 0 bases and the V segment lost 2 bases, leaving 15 bases of the junction unmatched. The CDR3 spells CASSLFGSVSSGTNTGELFF. The DNA of the CDR3 is TGTGCCAGCAGCTTATTTGGGTCCGTATCCAGCGGGACGAACACCGGGGAGCTGTTTTTT. Filled out from reference TRBV7-3 and TRBJ2-2, the complete variable domain reads GAGVSQTPSNKVTEKGKYVELRCDPISGHTALYWYRQSLGQGPEFLIYFQGTGAADDSGLPNDRFFAVRPEGSVSTLKIQRTERGDSAVYLCASSLFGSVSSGTNTGELFFGEGSRLTVL.

This clonotype showed up many times. This chain uses TRBV29-1 with TRBJ2-5; 7 positions match TRBD2. Germline trimming cut 6 bases from V and 5 bases from J; bases unmatched to any gene: 9. Germline lookup yields CDR1 SQVTM and CDR2 ANQGSEA. The CDR3 runs to 13 residues. The CDR3 DNA sequence: TGCAGCGTGGGCAAAGCGGGAAGGGAGACCCAGTACTTC. It specifies CSVGKAGRETQYF.

This clonotype was detected ten times or more. The rearrangement uses TRBV28 and TRBJ2-7; 10 nucleotides line up with TRBD1. The CDR3 is made up of 13 amino acids. V lost 6 bases to trimming and J lost 12 bases; unmatched junction nucleotides: 11. The germline V gene has CDR1 MDHEN and CDR2 SYDVKM. DNA of the CDR3: TGTGCCAGCAGCGAGGGGACAGGGGCTTTCCGGTACTTC. Translation gives CASSEGTGAFRYF.

The CDR3 region is CASSGGRGNEKLFF. The CDR3 nucleotides are TGTGCCAGCAGCGGAGGACGGGGGAATGAAAAACTGTTTTTT. The J gene is TRBJ1-4, the V gene TRBV5-4; D might be TRBD1 (5 bases). The CDR3 has 14 residues. The germline V gene encodes CDR1 SGHNT and CDR2 YYREEE (reference sequence). The V gene lost 4 bases and the J gene lost 5 bases, with 12 bases spanning the gap.

This clonotype appeared many times. The rearrangement links TRBV5-1 to TRBJ2-2; D is undetermined. The CDR3 length is 17 residues. Germline V gene lookup returns CDR1 SGHRS and CDR2 YFSETQ. V was trimmed by 0 bases and J by 1 base, leaving 13 bases between them. The DNA of the CDR3 is TGCGCCAGCAGCTTGGGACAACCCTCGATGAACACCGGGGAGCTGTTTTTT. Its translation is CASSLGQPSMNTGELFF.

This clonotype has ten or more counts. V is TRBV7-6 and J is TRBJ2-1; 8 nucleotides agree with TRBD2. The CDR3 contains 14 residues. J gave up 2 bases and V 7 bases, and 4 bases lay outside the gene matches. Looked up from germline, CDR1 is SGHVS and CDR2 is FNYEAQ. CDR3 loop: CASTLGLAYNEQFF. In DNA form, the CDR3 reads TGTGCCAGCACCTTGGGACTAGCCTACAATGAGCAGTTCTTC.

In its sample, this clonotype ranks as medium-sized (0.01 to 0.1%). The rearrangement joins TRBV7-3 to TRBJ2-3; D call uncertain. V was pared by 6 bases and J by 6 bases, with 10 bases between. This CDR3 contains 12 residues. The V gene's germline CDR1 is SGHTA and CDR2 FQGTGA. The CDR3 here is CASSPNGDTQYF. The CDR3 region has the DNA TGTGCCAGCAGTCCTAACGGGGATACGCAGTATTTT.

The chain has TRBV12-3 or TRBV12-4 and TRBJ2-1; a weak D match, TRBD2 (5 bases). This CDR3 region has 15 residues. Trimming removed 2 bases at V and 2 bases at J, with 10 bases between. CDR3 loop: CASSLRRATYNEQFF. The CDR3 DNA reads as TGTGCCAGCAGTTTACGGCGGGCCACCTACAATGAGCAGTTCTTC.

At least ten counts were recorded for this clonotype. The CDR3 reads CASSFRWSRDEQYF. In DNA form, the CDR3 reads TGTGCCAGCAGCTTTCGGTGGAGTAGGGACGAGCAGTACTTC. The chain has TRBV11-2 and TRBJ2-7; no reliable D call. The germline V gene has CDR1 SGHAT and CDR2 FQNNGV. This CDR3 has 14 amino acids. V was shortened by 3 bases and J by 5 bases, with 14 bases between the two germline ends.

This clonotype was recorded many times. This chain connects TRBV29-1 to TRBJ2-7; D is uncertain. Looked up from germline, CDR1 is SQVTM and CDR2 is ANQGSEA. The CDR3 spans 11 residues. The V end was cut by 7 bases, the J end by 3 bases, with 10 bases between. CDR3 sequence reads: CSAHQGYEQYF. CDR3 coding DNA: TGCAGCGCCCATCAAGGCTACGAGCAGTACTTC.